The present TCR beta chain was sequenced within a study of cytomegalovirus exposure and HLA in healthy donors (dated by TCRdb to about 2017). Notes on the research overall: An earlier analysis of roughly 570 of the donors reported about 280 Gb of sequence data and approximately 120 million unique TCR beta sequences obtained from about 179 million T cells. A later genetic analysis took genome-wide SNP genotypes for about 55% of the 666 donors and used that subset as a discovery cohort. Every repertoire in the discovery cohort had been generated on one and the same sequencing platform. On average, around 240,000 unique TCR beta nucleotide sequences were sequenced per donor among 398 genotyped donors of the cohort, with roughly 18% of those sequences being non-productive. In the later analysis, no new phenotypic data were used to find candidate immune exposures; instead, reliance was placed on TCR beta sequences and their occurrence across donors. The number of typed donors differed by locus: 629-630 for A, B, C, DRB1 and DQB1; approximately 530 for DQA1; 606 for DPA1; and some 430 for DPB1. In a later analysis, previously published TCR beta repertoires from hundreds of donors were re-analyzed and high-resolution HLA genotyping was added so that TCR occurrence patterns could be studied. A separate validation cohort of roughly 120 different subjects was used in addition to the 666-subject first cohort. The aim of the study was to test whether cataloging public T cell receptors could identify signatures of past pathogen exposure. Several DR-DQ haplotypes were treated as single units for association and clustering because of strong linkage in the cohort. Both class I and class II loci were covered by HLA typing, at four-digit resolution. The study combined high-throughput TCR immunosequencing, statistical association of individual TCRs with disease status, and machine learning to predict cytomegalovirus infection status. Among the roughly 390 genotyped donors, approximately 77% belonged to the genetic ancestry cluster associated with self-reported Caucasian donors. An early release covering over 500 HLA-typed donors comprised 300 to 350 gigabases of sequencing data and 85 million to 100 million unique TCR sequences. To decide whether each TCR beta V gene segment behaved as functional or pseudogenic, an earlier analysis of some 580 of the donors relied on high-throughput TCR beta sequencing. The study profiled the T cell repertoires of 500 to 800 subjects by immunosequencing and related them to cytomegalovirus serostatus. Alongside the repertoire data, information on donor age, sex, ethnicity and CMV serostatus was compiled.

This clone was seen only once. Which antigen it targets is not known. Nothing much larger sits one base from this clone, and base qualities are not available. V loses 0 bases, J loses 0 bases, and the germline ends lie 12 bases apart. Measured from the cysteine to the phenylalanine, the CDR3 is 17 residues long. This entry keeps only the CDR3 DNA: 51 bases, framed from base 1. Taken from the germline V gene, the CDR1 and CDR2 loops are SGHRS and YFSETQ. Here is what the overall study found, with its caveats: Specific HLA alleles were associated with 16,951 TCR beta sequences at a false discovery rate of 0.05 in a later analysis. In a later genetic analysis, a missense DCLRE1C variant was associated with V-gene and J-gene trimming of TCR beta chains, and the association was replicated in an independent cohort. In a later genetic analysis, fewer N-insertions in productive TCRs were reported among donors in an Asian-associated ancestry cluster than the 666-donor mean. Because HLA typing was missing for some donors at each locus, association tests included only the typed subset. The classifier was reported to diagnose cytomegalovirus status with high specificity and sensitivity in both the original and validation cohorts. Because counts were too low, about 18 rarely observed V segments, including chromosome 9 orphons, were excluded from the earlier analysis of a few hundred of the donors. A later analysis found that TCR association rates varied across HLA loci, with DRB1 alleles showing the most associated TCRs and HLA-C alleles the fewest. Immune exposure information for the cohort was limited to CMV serostatus. In vitro tests confirmed that three of the cytomegalovirus-associated TCR beta chains recognize cytomegalovirus antigens. A later analysis found that HLA-associated TCR beta chains were more clonally expanded and had lower generation probabilities than equally common non-associated chains. A later analysis reported that several top co-occurrence clusters appeared linked to parvovirus B19, influenza, CMV and Epstein-Barr virus. A cluster of highly shared sequence variants was judged likely to be a technical artifact of the sequencing pipeline. Presence/absence analyses assumed roughly uniform sequencing depth across donors, an assumption that may not hold. In a later analysis, most CMV-associated TCR beta chains were found to appear HLA-restricted, with HLA associations seemingly driven largely by CMV exposure. Strong co-occurrence of HLA alleles, especially DR and DQ, made assigning TCR associations to individual alleles difficult. A further reported finding was that TCR beta sequences accurately predicted the HLA-A and HLA-B alleles for most subjects in the first cohort. Correlated functional status among segregating V segments might be attributable to linkage disequilibrium, but an unknown experimental factor could not be ruled out. Some IMGT-functional V segments, including TRBV6-2 and TRBV6-3, could not be distinguished by the 87-base-pair reads and were therefore excluded. According to the authors, the approach could potentially be generalized to other disease states and immunological phenotypes. In an earlier analysis of 587 of the donors, most TCR beta V segments appeared in productive rearrangements about 87% or about 30% of the time, broadly matching IMGT annotations. Most TCR sequences were seen in very few donors, while some public TCRs were found in many individuals. In this cohort, only TCR beta chains were sequenced, and detectable features were limited by the absence of alpha or paired-chain data. In the study, approximately 160 TCR beta chains were listed as associated with cytomegalovirus.

Libraries came from the immunoSEQ multiplex PCR assay. A mixture of 60 forward primers for TCR Vbeta segments and 13 reverse primers for TCR Jbeta segments was used in the multiplex PCR. Amplification of the CDR3 region of rearranged TCR beta genes was performed with a multiplex PCR assay on genomic DNA. The amplified TCR beta libraries were sequenced on the Illumina HiSeq System as 87-base-pair reads. The paper's processing steps were these. In a later analysis, tens of millions of unique TCR beta chains were counted across the approximately 640 repertoires, and around 10 million of these chains were shared by at least two donors. A nearest-neighbor algorithm error-corrected the raw reads and collapsed the reads into unique sequences, merging closely related sequences to remove PCR and sequencing errors. Alignment of CDR3 sequences to IMGT reference sequences was used to assign V, D and J gene segments. For a sequence to be retained, a match of at least six nucleotides was required to both a V gene segment and a J gene segment. Rearrangements were classified as productive when the CDR3 lacked stop codons and remained in frame with V and J, and all other rearrangements were classified as non-productive. CDR3 was defined according to IMGT convention as the region running from the second conserved V-encoded cysteine to the conserved J-encoded phenylalanine. The earlier analysis of some 580 of the donors excluded any sequence lacking an unambiguous match to a single V gene segment. An earlier analysis of 587 of the donors called V segments functional above 56.7% productive rearrangements and segregating when the between-donor standard deviation exceeded 5%. A statistical classification framework was built for diagnosing cytomegalovirus status from the catalog of TCR beta chain sequences. In a later analysis, TCR nucleotide sequences were compared against IMGT/GENE-DB human TR gene sequences so that V and J genes could be assigned. The TCRdist pipeline was used in a later analysis to assign CDR3 sequences and most-parsimonious VDJ recombination scenarios. A later analysis defined each TCR beta chain by its CDR3 amino acid sequence plus V-gene family, and excluded reads lacking a unique V-gene family. In a later analysis, a few hundred highly shared, low-generation-probability nucleotide sequences were removed to address suspected cross-contamination and a sequencing artifact. In a later analysis, a clonal expansion index for each public chain was calculated from normalized within-repertoire ranks of inferred template counts. In a later analysis, generation probabilities were computed using a VDJ recombination model fitted to out-of-frame rearrangements, and the results were checked against IGoR. A later analysis scored TCR-TCR, TCR-HLA and TCR-CMV co-occurrence with hypergeometric tests, applying a repertoire-size bias correction to TCR pairs. In a later analysis, false discovery rates were estimated by permuting HLA or CMV assignments 20 times. A later analysis grouped co-occurring TCRs with DBSCAN, adding TCRdist sequence similarity when clustering within HLA-allele-positive subsets. Repertoires with fewer than 30,000 or more than 120,000 public chains, plus five repertoires with anomalous nucleotide sharing, were excluded from co-occurrence clustering. TCRdb re-hosts the immuneACCESS table, in-frame sequences only. Its copies lack some clones; in the studies checked, an unresolved V gene accounts for under half of them, and the cause for the rest is not known. V and J calls and clone size are as listed in that table; D and trimming were resolved from the DNA. Within this sample are around 220,000 clones, with 83% of them counted one time only. The ten largest clones represent about 1.4% of the sample.

The cohort consisted of fewer than 700 healthy bone marrow donors. At the time of sampling, all cohort members were nominally healthy, though unrecorded immune exposures were likely present. The donor tested CMV seronegative, placing the donor among the 350 or so seronegative members of the cohort. Every donor gave a peripheral blood sample, and the peripheral blood mononuclear cells from that sample were used for TCR beta sequencing. Genomic DNA extraction from the blood cell samples was performed with the Qiagen DNeasy Blood Extraction Kit. The receptor's source is a girl aged 5-17 years in good health and CMV-seronegative. The sequence is built from TRBV5-1 and TRBJ2-2, with TRBD1 perhaps the D gene, on 6 matching bases. Sample: PBMCs. The DNA sequence is TGCGCCAGCAGCTTGGCCCAGGGGCCCTCGAACACCGGGGAGCTGTTTTTT. It encodes CASSLAQGPSNTGELFF.